The clone carrying this TCR beta chain occurred a few times. Antigen specificity is unknown. The data were taken from a study of T-cell memory formation after mild COVID-19. The study, taken as a whole, reports: Researchers report contracting CD4+ clones mostly in CM and EM, with CD8+ clones in EMRA.

TCRdb re-called the 5' RACE reads with MiXCR, one entry per CDR3 protein. The table records 450,000 to 650,000 distinct CDR3 sequences, about a sixth of them present only once. The germline CDR1 and CDR2 sequences are SGHAT and FQDESV (reference sequence). V shed 5 bases and J shed 5 bases, with 18 bases lying between them. The length of the CDR3 is 15 residues. This clonotype originated in an adult woman who had mild COVID-19 (a few samples of this study predate the infection). Cell type and time point are not known. Sequencing was performed on PBMCs or a T cell subset sorted from them (not recorded which). V is TRBV11-1 and J is TRBJ2-5; D perhaps matches TRBD1 (6 bases). CDR3 coding DNA: TGTGCCAGCAGCCCCCTGGGGAAGGGGGACGAGACCCAGTACTTC. This translates into CASSPLGKGDETQYF. Looking up the rest from reference TRBV11-1 and TRBJ2-5 gives the full variable domain: EAEVAQSPRYKITEKSQAVAFWCDPISGHATLYWYRQILGQGPELLVQFQDESVVDDSQLPKDRFSAERLKGVDSTLKIQPAELGDSAMYLCASSPLGKGDETQYFGPGTRLLVL.